This T cell receptor beta chain was profiled in a study of OX40 agonist ivuxolimab in advanced cancers. Study at large: Patients took ivuxolimab, an agonistic anti-OX40 (CD134) antibody. Patients in dose escalation had liver, melanoma, kidney or head and neck cancers. Findings and limits, study-wide: The study did not work out the antigen specificity of the expanded peripheral T cells. Expanded clones were, on average, more numerous in CD8+ T cells than in CD4+.

The assay was immunoSEQ multiplex PCR, and TCRdb's table has in-frame clones only and misses some. The sample contains tens of thousands of clones, 89% of which appear only once. This clone was seen only once. Its matching antigen is unknown. Sequenced material: CD4+ or CD8+ T cells sorted from blood, taken in a trial of the OX40 agonist ivuxolimab. The receptor's source is an adult with an advanced solid tumor such as melanoma, head and neck, liver or kidney cancer.

CDR3: CASKTGVGGNQPQHF. The CDR3 bases are TGCGCCAGCAAGACAGGGGTGGGGGGCAATCAGCCCCAGCATTTT. V is TRBV10-2 and J is TRBJ1-5; 8 bases are a match to TRBD1. Germline CDR1 reads WSHSY; CDR2 reads SAAADI. The CDR3 loop spans 15 amino acids. Losses at the gene ends were 7 bases for V and 2 bases for J; bases not matched to a gene: 7.